A single sample gave rise to the 24 T cell receptor beta chains below, sequenced in a study of blood T cell repertoires in COVID-19. Sequenced by immunoSEQ multiplex PCR; TCRdb stores in-frame clones only, minus some. This sample yields about 74,000 clones, of which approximately 86% are seen a single time; around 1.9% belongs to the top ten. Sample: peripheral blood. Every receptor here comes from a woman of 80 years or more with active or convalescent COVID-19.

The V call is TRBV7-9, the J call TRBJ2-2; D may be TRBD2 (6 bases). Looked up from germline, CDR1 is SEHNR and CDR2 is FQNEAQ (reference sequence). V gave up 6 bases and J gave up 2 bases, with 10 bases separating them. The CDR3 runs to 14 residues. The CDR3 coding sequence is TGTGCCAGCAGAGGAGGGTTTAACACCGGGGAGCTGTTTTTT. Its protein is CASRGGFNTGELFF.

This chain connects TRBV6-2 or TRBV6-3 to TRBJ1-4; 8 nucleotides match TRBD1. This CDR3 region has 17 residues. Trimming took 2 bases from V and 8 from J; bases not matched to a gene: 13. In germline, CDR1 is MNHEY, CDR2 SVGEGT. CDR3 sequence: CASSYDGQGPIKEKLFF. The CDR3 DNA reads TGTGCCAGCAGTTACGATGGACAGGGACCCATTAAGGAAAAACTGTTTTTT.

V usage is TRBV19 and J usage is TRBJ2-2, with D possibly being TRBD2 (6 bases). This CDR3 is 15 amino acids long. Germline V CDR1 and CDR2: LNHDA, SQIVND (reference sequence). Between the trimmed V and J ends, which lost 7 bases and 5 bases, there was a span of 17 bases. In DNA, the CDR3 is TGTGCCAGTATGGACGGAGGGGTTGTTACCGGGGAGCTGTTTTTT. Its translation: CASMDGGVVTGELFF.

The CDR3 sequence: CATSEPQGPGEKLFF. The CDR3 region has the DNA TGTGCCACCAGTGAGCCACAGGGGCCGGGGGAAAAACTGTTTTTT. V is TRBV24-1 and J is TRBJ1-4, with 7 positions matching TRBD1. From germline, CDR1 is KGHDR and CDR2 SFDVKD. This CDR3 spans 15 amino acids. V shed 4 bases and J 8 bases; nucleotides not matched to a gene: 9.

This chain links TRBV4-3 with TRBJ1-4; unclear D gene. The length of the CDR3 is 16 residues. The germline V gene has CDR1 LGHNA and CDR2 YSLEER. Trimming took off 0 bases at V and 3 bases at J, with 11 bases between the two ends. CDR3 coding DNA: TGCGCCAGCAGCCAAGACAGCGGTTCGTCTAATGAAAAACTGTTTTTT. Residues: CASSQDSGSSNEKLFF.

The CDR3 region is CASSLAPGTALYGYTF. CDR3 DNA sequence: TGTGCCAGCAGCTTAGCCCCGGGGACAGCTCTCTATGGCTACACCTTC. This chain uses TRBV7-9 with TRBJ1-2; 7 bases line up with TRBD1. The CDR3 runs to 16 residues. Germline trimming cut 0 bases from V and 4 bases from J; bases unmatched to any gene: 8. CDR1 and CDR2 from the germline V gene are SEHNR and FQNEAQ (reference sequence).

The chain is built from TRBV5-4 and TRBJ2-7; D may be TRBD1 (5 bases). Germline-derived CDR1 and CDR2 are SGHNT and YYREEE (reference sequence). The germline V and J ends were trimmed by 2 bases and 3 bases, with 9 bases remaining between them. The CDR3 is made up of 13 amino acids. The CDR3 DNA reads as TGTGCCAGCAGCTTCCCAGGGAACTACGAGCAGTACTTC. Encoded protein: CASSFPGNYEQYF.

This chain connects TRBV2 to TRBJ2-7; D is unclear. Germline V gives CDR1 SNHLY, CDR2 FYNNEI. The CDR3 sequence is 11 residues long. Trimming took off 6 bases at V and 0 bases at J, with 3 bases between the two ends. CDR3 DNA sequence: TGTGCCAGCAGCTACTCCTACGAGCAGTACTTC. Translated: CASSYSYEQYF.

This clone was seen a handful of times. The J gene is TRBJ1-1, the V gene TRBV6-5, with a weak D call TRBD1 (5 bases). V was clipped by 7 bases and J by 5 bases, with 11 bases between them. Germline CDR1 is MNHEY and CDR2 is SVGAGI. The CDR3 consists of 12 residues. The CDR3 protein is CASTKAGTEAFF. CDR3 nucleotide sequence: TGTGCCAGCACCAAGGCAGGGACTGAAGCTTTCTTT.

The chain has TRBV6-5 and TRBJ1-2; 8 bases agree with TRBD1. From germline, CDR1 is MNHEY and CDR2 SVGAGI. The J segment lost 4 bases and the V segment lost 7 bases, leaving 5 bases of the junction unmatched. The CDR3 runs 13 residues. The DNA of the CDR3 is TGTGCCAGCACCCGACAGGGGATCTATGGCTACACCTTC. It yields the protein CASTRQGIYGYTF.

The rearrangement links TRBV7-2 to TRBJ1-1; 9 bases align to TRBD1. The length of the CDR3 is 15 residues. CDR1 and CDR2 (germline): SGHTA, FQGNSA. V was pared by 3 bases and J by 3 bases, with 5 bases of the junction left unmatched. The CDR3 sequence is CASSFTGGTHTEAFF. In DNA, the CDR3 is TGTGCCAGCAGCTTTACAGGGGGCACGCACACTGAAGCTTTCTTT.

This clone was picked up one time. This sequence joins TRBV19 and TRBJ2-2, with a possible D match to TRBD1 (5 bases). Trimming pared 5 bases from V and 3 bases from J, leaving 10 bases between. This CDR3 is 14 amino acids long. Germline V gene lookup returns CDR1 LNHDA and CDR2 SQIVND (reference sequence). The CDR3 region has the DNA TGTGCCAGTAGTCCCCAGGGCTACACCGGGGAGCTGTTTTTT. Its translation: CASSPQGYTGELFF.

This rearrangement joins TRBV14 to TRBJ1-6, with D maybe TRBD1 (5 bases). This CDR3 comprises 16 residues. V lost 5 bases and J 6 bases, leaving 17 bases between the germline ends. Germline lookup yields CDR1 SGHDN and CDR2 FVKESK. The CDR3, as DNA: TGTGCCAGCAGCACCGGGGGACCGGGAGGTAATTCACCCCTCCACTTT. Translation: CASSTGGPGGNSPLHF. The full variable domain, rest sourced from reference TRBV14 and TRBJ1-6, is EAGVTQFPSHSVIEKGQTVTLRCDPISGHDNLYWYRRVMGKEIKFLLHFVKESKQDESGMPNNRFLAERTGGTYSTLKVQPAELEDSGVYFCASSTGGPGGNSPLHFGNGTRLTVT.

In its sample, this clone was seen once. CDR3 region: CASSVGTVPGGGEDSPLHF. As DNA, the CDR3 is TGTGCCAGCAGCGTAGGAACCGTTCCTGGGGGGGGTGAGGATTCACCCCTCCACTTT. This chain uses TRBV9 with TRBJ1-6, with D possibly being TRBD1 (5 bases). This CDR3 is built from 19 residues. The V end lost 0 bases, the J end lost 8 bases, and 24 bases lay between the germline ends. Germline loops: CDR1 SGDLS, CDR2 YYNGEE.

As to this clone: This CDR3 is also generated by other DNA sequences in the sample. This chain joins TRBV19 and TRBJ2-3, with 11 bases aligning to TRBD2. This CDR3 comprises 15 residues. V shed 4 bases, J shed 1 base, and the junction held 1 base outside the gene matches. CDR1 is LNHDA, CDR2 SQIVND, per germline (reference sequence). The chain's CDR3 is CASSTGLAGTDTQYF. The CDR3 DNA reads TGTGCCAGTAGTACGGGACTAGCGGGCACAGATACGCAGTATTTT. The complete variable domain, with remaining parts taken from reference TRBV19 and TRBJ2-3, reads DGGITQSPKYLFRKEGQNVTLSCEQNLNHDAMYWYRQDPGQGLRLIYYSQIVNDFQKGDIAEGYSVSREKKESFPLTVTSAQKNPTAFYLCASSTGLAGTDTQYFGPGTRLTVL.

This chain connects TRBV4-3 to TRBJ2-2; a weak D match, TRBD2 (6 bases). The CDR3 contains 17 residues. Germline CDR1 LGHNA, CDR2 YSLEER. Trimming removed 1 base from V and 4 bases from J, with 16 bases in between. The CDR3 DNA reads TGCGCCAGCAGCCAAGCAAGGCAATCCGGGGGCACCGGGGAGCTGTTTTTT. Its protein product is CASSQARQSGGTGELFF.

As for this clone: The junction departs from the called germline gene at one end, perhaps through a read error. The chain's CDR3 is CASSPLGAPSGVF. The CDR3 bases are TGTGCCAGCAGCCCCCTAGGCGCCCCCTCCGGAGTCTTC. The chain combines TRBV5-6 with TRBJ2-1; no definite D call. The CDR3 has 13 amino acids. Germline-derived CDR1 and CDR2 are SGHDT and YYEEEE.

The chain combines TRBV27 with TRBJ1-5; a possible D gene is TRBD1 (6 bases). Trimming removed 6 bases at V and 4 bases at J, with 10 bases between. Germline V lookup: CDR1 MNHEY, CDR2 SMNVEV (reference sequence). CDR3 length equals 13 residues. The CDR3 sequence: CASRDSPNQPQHF. The CDR3 DNA reads TGTGCCAGCAGGGACAGCCCTAATCAGCCCCAGCATTTT.

This clone has a single count. DNA of the CDR3: TGTGCCAGCAGACGCGGGACGGCTACCACAGATACGCAGTATTTT. Protein sequence: CASRRGTATTDTQYF. V is TRBV7-6 and J is TRBJ2-3; a possible D gene is TRBD2 (6 bases). Between the trimmed V and J ends, which lost 6 bases and 2 bases, there was a span of 15 bases. Germline V gene lookup returns CDR1 SGHVS and CDR2 FNYEAQ. This CDR3 is built from 15 residues. Drawing the rest from reference TRBV7-6 and TRBJ2-3, the complete variable domain is GAGVSQSPRYKVTKRGQDVALRCDPISGHVSLYWYRQALGQGPEFLTYFNYEAQQDKSGLPNDRFSAERPEGSISTLTIQRTEQRDSAMYRCASRRGTATTDTQYFGPGTRLTVL.

The chain carries TRBV18 and TRBJ2-1; D is possibly TRBD2 (7 bases). Germline CDR1 reads KGHSH; CDR2 reads LQKENI. This CDR3 is 18 amino acids long. V was cut by 0 bases and J by 0 bases, with 15 bases left in between. In nucleotides, the CDR3 is TGTGCCAGCTCACCACCGGGGGGGGACATCAGCTCCTACAATGAGCAGTTCTTC. It codes for CASSPPGGDISSYNEQFF.

The V call is TRBV6-6, the J call TRBJ2-3; TRBD2 agrees at 7 bases. In germline, CDR1 is MNHNY, CDR2 SVGAGI (reference sequence). After removal of 5 bases from V and 3 bases from J, the junction contained 17 bases not matched to a gene. The CDR3 length is 18 residues. CDR3 nucleotides: TGTGCCAGCAGTCGACATCTCCCTAGCGGAGATGGGACAGATACGCAGTATTTT. It codes for CASSRHLPSGDGTDTQYF.

The J gene is TRBJ1-1, the V gene TRBV5-1; TRBD1 matches 7 bases. In germline, CDR1 is SGHRS, CDR2 YFSETQ. The V segment lost 0 bases and the J segment 5 bases; nucleotides outside the gene matches: 7. The CDR3 is made up of 15 amino acids. CDR3 DNA: TGCGCCAGCAGCTTGGGACAGGGTGTGGATACTGAAGCTTTCTTT. Encoded protein: CASSLGQGVDTEAFF.

The chain recombines TRBV11-2 with TRBJ2-7; 10 bases line up with TRBD2. Per germline, CDR1 SGHAT and CDR2 FQNNGV. V lost 5 bases and J lost 2; bases outside the gene matches: 6. The CDR3 has 15 residues. The CDR3 here is CASSASSGSPYEQYF. CDR3 in DNA: TGTGCCAGCAGCGCCTCTAGCGGGAGCCCCTACGAGCAGTACTTC.

The CDR3 protein is CASSLRTSGTGELFF. The CDR3 DNA sequence: TGTGCCAGCAGTTTAAGGACTAGCGGTACCGGGGAGCTGTTTTTT. The chain couples TRBV27 to TRBJ2-2; 10 bases agree with TRBD2. J was trimmed by 5 bases and V by 2 bases; bases with no gene match: 2. The CDR3 has 15 residues. Per germline, CDR1 MNHEY and CDR2 SMNVEV (reference sequence).